One and the same sample provided the 26 T cell receptor beta chains below, sequenced in a study of T cells after yellow fever vaccination. TCRdb reanalysed the 5' RACE reads using MiXCR and keeps one entry per CDR3 protein. The data contain 310,000 or so distinct CDR3 sequences, 6.5% to 8.5% of them seen just once; the ten biggest clones take up roughly 19%. The sequences come from PBMCs, collected roughly seven weeks after the first yellow fever vaccination. All receptors come from a young man who received the YFV17D yellow fever vaccine.

J is TRBJ2-5 and V is TRBV18, with D unclear. Trimming stripped 1 base from V and 4 bases from J, with 13 bases between. Germline lookup yields CDR1 KGHSH and CDR2 LQKENI. This CDR3 comprises 15 residues. The CDR3 here is CASSPQRDVAETQYF. The CDR3 bases are TGTGCCAGCTCACCACAACGAGACGTCGCAGAGACCCAGTACTTC.

The J gene is TRBJ2-3, the V gene TRBV7-3; 7 nucleotides match TRBD1. CDR3 length equals 15 residues. In germline, CDR1 is SGHTA, CDR2 FQGTGA. The V and J ends lost 3 bases and 2 bases, in that order; junction bases with no gene match: 5. The CDR3 DNA follows: TGTGCCAGCAGCTTTCAAGGGGGCAACACAGATACGCAGTATTTT. Translating it yields CASSFQGGNTDTQYF.

V gene TRBV28 combines with J gene TRBJ2-5, with unresolved D. The CDR3 runs to 13 residues. Germline V gives CDR1 MDHEN, CDR2 SYDVKM. V lost 7 bases to trimming and J lost 0 bases, with 9 bases between them. The CDR3 loop is CASTPENQETQYF. The CDR3 DNA sequence: TGTGCCAGCACCCCTGAGAACCAAGAGACCCAGTACTTC.

The chain combines TRBV7-2 with TRBJ2-7; no clear D gene. Germline CDR1 SGHTA, CDR2 FQGNSA. The germline V and J ends were trimmed by 4 bases and 4 bases, with 8 bases remaining between them. The CDR3 totals 12 residues. The CDR3 nucleotides are TGTGCCAGCAGCTCGAACTTATACGAGCAGTACTTC. Protein: CASSSNLYEQYF.

This clonotype has only a few counts. The chain has TRBV19 and TRBJ1-5, with a possible D match to TRBD1 (6 bases). Per the germline V gene, CDR1 is LNHDA and CDR2 is SQIVND (reference sequence). Trimming took off 6 bases at V and 5 bases at J, with 17 bases between the two ends. This CDR3 spans 15 amino acids. The CDR3 coding sequence is TGTGCCAGTAGAATATACACGGGGGCGGATCAGCCCCAGCATTTT. Translating gives CASRIYTGADQPQHF. The whole variable domain, remainder taken from reference TRBV19 and TRBJ1-5, is DGGITQSPKYLFRKEGQNVTLSCEQNLNHDAMYWYRQDPGQGLRLIYYSQIVNDFQKGDIAEGYSVSREKKESFPLTVTSAQKNPTAFYLCASRIYTGADQPQHFGDGTRLSIL.

This clonotype was observed a few times. The CDR3 DNA is TGTGCCAGCTCATACGAAACGGAGCAGTTCTTC. Protein product: CASSYETEQFF. The gene calls are TRBV5-6 and TRBJ2-1; no firm D call. There are 11 residues in the CDR3. The V gene's germline CDR1 is SGHDT and CDR2 YYEEEE. Trimming left V 7 bases short and J 10 bases short, with 12 bases between.

This clonotype was observed a handful of times. V and J are TRBV7-9 and TRBJ1-5; tentative D call: TRBD1 (5 bases). Trimming removed 0 bases from V and 8 bases from J, with 14 bases in between. The CDR3 is made up of 15 amino acids. From germline, CDR1 is SEHNR and CDR2 FQNEAQ (reference sequence). The CDR3 DNA reads as TGTGCCAGCAGCTTAGCGGGGACGGCGAACGAGCCCCAGCATTTT. Translated, it gives CASSLAGTANEPQHF.

The V and J genes are TRBV7-9 and TRBJ2-2, with D tentatively TRBD2 (5 bases). CDR3 length equals 18 residues. CDR1 and CDR2 from the germline V gene are SEHNR and FQNEAQ (reference sequence). Trimming took 5 bases from V and 4 from J, leaving 23 bases between them. The CDR3 spells CASSTPYWTSSFTGELFF. As DNA, the CDR3 is TGTGCCAGCAGCACTCCGTATTGGACTTCTAGTTTCACCGGGGAGCTGTTTTTT.

The V and J genes are TRBV11-2 and TRBJ2-3; D possibly corresponds to TRBD1 (6 bases). Germline V gene data show CDR1 as SGHAT and CDR2 as FQNNGV. Deletions cut 3 bases from V and 3 bases from J, with 22 bases between. This CDR3 spans 18 amino acids. The CDR3 protein is CASSFELDRNPATDTQYF. The CDR3 DNA is TGTGCCAGCAGCTTCGAGCTTGACAGGAACCCGGCTACAGATACGCAGTATTTT.

The rearrangement uses TRBV10-3 and TRBJ1-1, with 8 bases identical to TRBD1. V shed 8 bases and J 4 bases; nucleotides not matched to a gene: 9. CDR1 is ENHRY and CDR2 is SYGVKD in the germline V gene. This CDR3 region has 14 residues. The CDR3 here is CAISPQGATTEAFF. In DNA form, the CDR3 reads TGTGCCATCTCGCCTCAGGGGGCGACCACTGAAGCTTTCTTT.

A few counts support this clonotype. The rearrangement uses TRBV27 and TRBJ2-3; D may be TRBD1 (5 bases). CDR3 length: 15 residues. V was shortened by 5 bases and J by 1 base, with 13 bases between the two germline ends. From germline, CDR1 is MNHEY and CDR2 SMNVEV (reference sequence). CDR3 bases: TGTGCCAGCAGTGCCCCAGGGTGGGGCACAGATACGCAGTATTTT. The encoded protein is CASSAPGWGTDTQYF.

This clonotype was counted at least ten times. The chain carries TRBV12-3 or TRBV12-4 and TRBJ2-6; D is undetermined. V lost 6 bases, J lost 1 base, and 4 bases lay in between. The CDR3 has 13 residues. The DNA for the CDR3 is TGTGCCAGCAGGACTTCTGGGGCCAACGTCCTGACTTTC. It codes for CASRTSGANVLTF.

This clonotype has a handful of counts. The chain couples TRBV7-9 to TRBJ2-3; D is tentatively TRBD1 or TRBD2 (5 bases each). Trimming took 5 bases from V and 0 from J, leaving 15 bases between them. Per the germline V gene, CDR1 is SEHNR and CDR2 is FQNEAQ (reference sequence). The CDR3 has 16 residues. The CDR3 nucleotides are TGTGCCAGCAGCCGCACCGGGACGGCAAGCACAGATACGCAGTATTTT. It codes for CASSRTGTASTDTQYF.

This sequence joins TRBV5-4 and TRBJ2-3; D might be TRBD2 (6 bases). The V end lost 4 bases, the J end lost 6 bases, and 24 bases lay between the germline ends. The CDR3 contains 17 residues. Germline CDR1 and CDR2: SGHNT and YYREEE (reference sequence). The CDR3 DNA reads TGTGCCAGCAGCCGTGACTATTACTCCCGCGGGGTGGATACGCAGTATTTT. Translation: CASSRDYYSRGVDTQYF.

This clonotype was seen more than once but under ten times. The V and J genes are TRBV6-1 and TRBJ1-5; TRBD1 matches at 8 bases. V lost 6 bases, J lost 3 bases, and 1 base stayed unmatched. Looked up from germline, CDR1 is MNHNS and CDR2 is SASEGT. The CDR3 is 13 residues long. The CDR3 protein is CASRDRANQPQHF. DNA for the CDR3: TGTGCCAGCAGGGACAGGGCCAATCAGCCCCAGCATTTT.

This clonotype has ten or more counts. The CDR3 spells CASSVRGTQYF. In DNA, the CDR3 is TGTGCCAGCAGTGTCCGGGGGACCCAGTACTTC. The gene calls are TRBV2 and TRBJ2-5; D is possibly TRBD2 (5 bases). The CDR3 loop spans 11 amino acids. Germline V gene sequence: CDR1 SNHLY, CDR2 FYNNEI. Trimming left V 4 bases short and J 7 bases short, with 7 bases between.

The CDR3: CASSLPGWVVGANVLTF. In nucleotides, the CDR3 is TGTGCCAGCAGCCTTCCGGGGTGGGTGGTTGGGGCCAACGTCCTGACTTTC. The chain has TRBV11-2 and TRBJ2-6, with TRBD2 as a possible D gene (5 bases). Germline CDR1 reads SGHAT; CDR2 reads FQNNGV. Trimming took off 5 bases at V and 3 bases at J, with 17 bases between the two ends. This CDR3 spans 17 amino acids.

This chain's CDR3 is CATTSGTGLLEQFF. The CDR3 DNA follows: TGTGCCACCACCTCCGGGACAGGGCTTTTAGAGCAGTTCTTC. V is TRBV19 and J is TRBJ2-1; 9 bases agree with TRBD1. The V gene's germline CDR1 is LNHDA and CDR2 SQIVND (reference sequence). Trimming at V came to 10 bases and at J to 10 bases, leaving 14 bases not matched to a gene. The CDR3 consists of 14 residues.

The sample holds many counts of this clonotype. The chain combines TRBV12-3 or TRBV12-4 with TRBJ1-5; the D gene is possibly TRBD1 (5 bases). With 7 bases removed from V and 0 bases from J, the gap between germline ends came to 10 bases. The CDR3 has 14 amino acids. The CDR3 nucleotides read TGTGCCAGCATTGGGGCGAATAGCAATCAGCCCCAGCATTTT. As protein: CASIGANSNQPQHF.

In this sample, this clonotype turned up a few times. The chain employs TRBV29-1 and TRBJ1-1; D not certain. The CDR3 totals 12 residues. Germline loops: CDR1 SQVTM, CDR2 ANQGSEA. V was trimmed by 7 bases and J by 3 bases, leaving 12 bases between them. CDR3 nucleotides: TGCAGCGGCACACATGAATACACTGAAGCTTTCTTT. The encoded protein is CSGTHEYTEAFF.

This clonotype was observed at least ten times. This rearrangement joins TRBV28 to TRBJ1-1; weak D call: TRBD1 (5 bases). The ends were cut back, 7 bases at V and 3 bases at J, with 15 bases in the middle. CDR3 length equals 14 residues. Germline V gene sequence: CDR1 MDHEN, CDR2 SYDVKM. The CDR3 coding sequence is TGTGCCAGCACCGAACCGGGACGGGACACTGAAGCTTTCTTT. This translates into CASTEPGRDTEAFF.

The J gene is TRBJ2-1, the V gene TRBV5-1, with 12 bases identical to TRBD1. The germline V gene has CDR1 SGHRS and CDR2 YFSETQ. CDR3 length: 17 amino acids. The V segment lost 4 bases and the J segment 7 bases; nucleotides outside the gene matches: 12. The CDR3 reads CASSPTTGTGGRNEQFF. The CDR3 DNA reads as TGCGCCAGCAGCCCCACTACCGGGACAGGGGGCAGAAATGAGCAGTTCTTC.

There are a few counts of this clonotype. The V call is TRBV6-2 or TRBV6-3, the J call TRBJ2-5; no reliable D call. Trimming removed 0 bases from V and 7 bases from J, with 6 bases in between. The CDR3 runs to 12 residues. Germline loops: CDR1 MNHEY, CDR2 SVGEGT. In DNA, the CDR3 is TGTGCCAGCAGTTACTCGTATGGGACCCAGTACTTC. It is translated as CASSYSYGTQYF.

This clonotype has at least ten counts. The V call is TRBV2, the J call TRBJ2-7; 9 bases line up with TRBD2. The CDR3 runs to 15 residues. Germline V lookup: CDR1 SNHLY, CDR2 FYNNEI. V dropped 4 bases and J dropped 0; count of bases not matched to a gene: 4. CDR3 in amino acids: CASSASTSGSYEQYF. CDR3 sequence (DNA): TGTGCCAGCAGTGCCTCGACTAGCGGCTCCTACGAGCAGTACTTC.

The CDR3 loop is CASRQLNSNQPQHF. The DNA for the CDR3 is TGTGCCAGCAGACAGCTTAATAGCAATCAGCCCCAGCATTTT. The chain recombines TRBV6-1 with TRBJ1-5; D gene uncertain. The CDR3 runs 14 residues. Trimming stripped 6 bases from V and 0 bases from J, with 9 bases between. Germline CDR1 and CDR2: MNHNS and SASEGT.

This clonotype was counted many times. This rearrangement joins TRBV5-1 to TRBJ1-1; possible D gene TRBD1, 5 bases. The CDR3 is made up of 13 amino acids. The germline V gene has CDR1 SGHRS and CDR2 YFSETQ. Trimming took 0 bases from V and 4 from J, leaving 7 bases between them. Written as DNA, the CDR3 is TGCGCCAGCAGCTTGGCAGGGACCACTGAAGCTTTCTTT. Protein: CASSLAGTTEAFF.